A single sample gave rise to the 9 T cell receptor beta chains below, sequenced in a study of patients and donors after allogeneic stem cell transplantation. Via MiXCR, TCRdb re-called the RT-PCR reads, giving one row per CDR3 protein. The table has fewer than 200,000 distinct CDR3 sequences, about 29% seen once. Sample: blood, either unsorted or a sorted T cell fraction (not recorded which). These receptors were collected from a human donor who was either an allogeneic HSCT recipient or a stem cell or donor lymphocyte infusion donor (not recorded which). It is not recorded whose cells these are; they may come from a transplant donor.

The gene calls are TRBV28 and TRBJ2-3; TRBD2 is a possible D gene (5 bases). Germline-derived CDR1 and CDR2 are MDHEN and SYDVKM. The ends were cut back, 2 bases at V and 7 bases at J, with 22 bases in the middle. This CDR3 comprises 17 residues. As DNA, the CDR3 is TGTGCCAGCAGTTTAAGGCGGCGTCTAGCAGTGCCAAATACGCAGTATTTT. This codes for CASSLRRRLAVPNTQYF.

Only one count was recorded for this clonotype. The chain joins TRBV5-1 to TRBJ2-6, with D possibly matching TRBD2 (5 bases). Germline CDR1 and CDR2: SGHRS and YFSETQ. The CDR3 runs 15 residues. V lost 3 bases to trimming and J lost 1 base, with 8 bases between them. The CDR3 region is CASSSLASGANVLTF. CDR3 bases: TGCGCCAGCAGCTCGCTAGCATCTGGGGCCAACGTCCTGACTTTC. Complete variable domain (other parts from reference TRBV5-1 and TRBJ2-6): KAGVTQTPRYLIKTRGQQVTLSCSPISGHRSVSWYQQTPGQGLQFLFEYFSETQRNKGNFPGRFSGRQFSNSRSEMNVSTLELGDSALYLCASSSLASGANVLTFGAGSRLTVL.

The chain carries TRBV10-3 and TRBJ2-3; TRBD1 aligns across 12 bases. The V gene end was trimmed by 4 bases and the J gene end by 2 bases; junction bases not matched to a gene: 10. Germline V gives CDR1 ENHRY, CDR2 SYGVKD. The CDR3 has 18 amino acids. The DNA for the CDR3 is TGTGCCATCAGTGTGCTCGGGACAGGGGGCGATCCCACAGATACGCAGTATTTT. This codes for CAISVLGTGGDPTDTQYF.

V gene TRBV5-1 combines with J gene TRBJ2-7, with D unclear. The CDR3 is made up of 11 amino acids. V lost 0 bases, J lost 5 bases, and 3 bases lay in between. Germline V gene sequence: CDR1 SGHRS, CDR2 YFSETQ. The CDR3 DNA reads TGCGCCAGCAGCTTGGCCCACGAGCAGTACTTC. Translating gives CASSLAHEQYF.

This clonotype showed up just a few times. V and J are TRBV18 and TRBJ1-5, with D possibly being TRBD1 (5 bases). Germline loops: CDR1 KGHSH, CDR2 LQKENI. This CDR3 has 14 residues. Trimming took off 2 bases at V and 1 base at J, with 6 bases between the two ends. The chain's CDR3 is CASSPGASNQPQHF. CDR3 in DNA: TGTGCCAGCTCACCAGGGGCGAGCAATCAGCCCCAGCATTTT.

The CDR3 loop is CASSYSRQMVDTQYF. DNA for the CDR3: TGTGCCAGCAGTTACTCGAGGCAGATGGTCGATACGCAGTATTTT. V is TRBV6-5 and J is TRBJ2-3; D remains ambiguous. This CDR3 region has 15 residues. V was shortened by 0 bases and J by 6 bases, with 13 bases between the two germline ends. Germline-derived CDR1 and CDR2 are MNHEY and SVGAGI.

V is TRBV6-2 or TRBV6-3 and J is TRBJ1-6, with D hard to call. Between the trimmed V and J ends, which lost 0 bases and 10 bases, there was a span of 10 bases. Per germline, CDR1 MNHEY and CDR2 SVGEGT. The length of the CDR3 is 14 residues. CDR3 sequence reads: CASSYSTVRSPLHF. CDR3 nucleotides: TGTGCCAGCAGTTACTCGACTGTGCGATCACCCCTCCACTTT.

In its sample, this clonotype was seen many times. The chain links TRBV20-1 to TRBJ1-5, with TRBD1 identical over 11 bases. This CDR3 has 16 residues. Germline lookup yields CDR1 DFQATT and CDR2 SNEGSKA (reference sequence). V lost 6 bases and J lost 1; bases outside the gene matches: 8. CDR3 sequence (DNA): TGCAGTGCCTCCGGACAGGGGGCCCGAAGCAATCAGCCCCAGCATTTT. Translating gives CSASGQGARSNQPQHF.

J is TRBJ1-5 and V is TRBV7-2, with D possibly TRBD1 on 6 matching bases. The CDR3 is made up of 13 amino acids. Trimming left V 6 bases short and J 4 bases short, with 10 bases between. Looked up from germline, CDR1 is SGHTA and CDR2 is FQGNSA. CDR3 sequence: CASRGQPNQPQHF. The CDR3 coding sequence is TGTGCCAGCAGAGGACAGCCGAATCAGCCCCAGCATTTT.